This T cell receptor beta chain was identified during a study of T cell responses to AZD1222 COVID-19 vaccine. Study-level findings and limits: Donors were largely white British and mainly female; clonal diversity was possibly underestimated.

Using immunoSEQ multiplex PCR, the repertoire was profiled, and TCRdb retains in-frame clones only, with some absent. This table has 120,000 to 150,000 clones, about 89% appearing once. Notes on this clone: The target antigen is unknown.

This CDR3 contains 14 residues. CDR1 LNHDA and CDR2 SQIVND come from the germline V gene (reference sequence). Trimming took off 5 bases at V and 5 bases at J, with 12 bases between the two ends. The rearrangement uses TRBV19 and TRBJ1-4; perhaps TRBD1 as D (6 bases). This specimen consisted of peripheral blood, obtained 28 days after the second dose of the MenACWY control vaccine. This TCR was recovered from an adult who received the MenACWY meningococcal vaccine as a control. The CDR3 nucleotides read TGTGCCAGTAGTTACGACAGGAGCAATGAAAAACTGTTTTTT. The encoded protein is CASSYDRSNEKLFF.